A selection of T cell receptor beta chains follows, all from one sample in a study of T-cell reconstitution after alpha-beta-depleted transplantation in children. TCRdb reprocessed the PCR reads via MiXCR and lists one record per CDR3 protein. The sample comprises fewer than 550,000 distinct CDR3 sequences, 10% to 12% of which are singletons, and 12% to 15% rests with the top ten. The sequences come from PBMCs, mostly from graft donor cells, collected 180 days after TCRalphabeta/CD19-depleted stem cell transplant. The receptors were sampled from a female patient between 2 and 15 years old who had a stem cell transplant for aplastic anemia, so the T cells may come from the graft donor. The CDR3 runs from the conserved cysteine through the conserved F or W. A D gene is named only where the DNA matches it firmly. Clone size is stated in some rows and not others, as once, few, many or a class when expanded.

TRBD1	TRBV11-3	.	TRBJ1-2	TGTGCCAGCAGCCCTCAGACAGGGAGTTCTGATGGCTACACCTTC	CASSPQTGSSDGYTF
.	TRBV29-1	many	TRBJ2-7	TGCAGCGCCTACGGGACATCCTACGAGCAGTACTTC	CSAYGTSYEQYF
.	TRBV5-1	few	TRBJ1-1	TGCGCCAGCAGACCCGGCGGGGGTATGAACACTGAAGCTTTCTTT	CASRPGGGMNTEAFF
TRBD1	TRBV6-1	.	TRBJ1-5	TGTGCCAGCAGTGGGACAGGAAATCAGCCCCAGCATTTT	CASSGTGNQPQHF
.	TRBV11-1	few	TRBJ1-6	TGTGCCAGCAGCCCATCAACCCTTATAGGGCCAGACTCCTATAATTCACCCCTCCACTTT	CASSPSTLIGPDSYNSPLHF
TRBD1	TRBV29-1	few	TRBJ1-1	TGCAGCCTACAGGGGGCTGCTGAAGCTTTCTTT	CSLQGAAEAFF
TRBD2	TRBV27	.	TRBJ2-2	TGTGCCAGCAGTCCTAGCGGGAGAGGGAGGGGCGGGGAGCTGTTTTTT	CASSPSGRGRGGELFF
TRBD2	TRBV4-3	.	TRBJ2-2	TGCGCCAGCAGCCCTTGGAGTAGCGGGAGGGCCGGCACCGGGGAGCTGTTTTTT	CASSPWSSGRAGTGELFF
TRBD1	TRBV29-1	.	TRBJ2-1	TGCAGCTACAATCCCCGGGCAGGGGGCGAAAGCTCCTACAATGAGCAGTTCTTC	CSYNPRAGGESSYNEQFF
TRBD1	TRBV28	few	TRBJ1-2	TGTGCCAGCTGCCGTCCACCGGGACAGGGGTATGGCTACACCTTC	CASCRPPGQGYGYTF
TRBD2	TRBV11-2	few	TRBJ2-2	TGTGCCAGCAGCTTAGTAGGGCTAGCGGGAGTTTACACCGGGGAGCTGTTTTTT	CASSLVGLAGVYTGELFF
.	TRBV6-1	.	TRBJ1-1	TGTGCCAGCAGTACCTTGGGGGAGGCAGGGGAAGCTTTCTTT	CASSTLGEAGEAFF
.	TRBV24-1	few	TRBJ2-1	TGTGCCACCAGTGATCCCTGGGGAGTCTACAATGAGCAGTTCTTC	CATSDPWGVYNEQFF
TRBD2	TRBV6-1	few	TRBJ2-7	TGTGCCAGCAGGAACGCTCCGGGACTACCCTCCTACGAGCAGTACTTC	CASRNAPGLPSYEQYF
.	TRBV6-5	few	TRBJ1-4	TGTGCCAGCAGTTACTCGAGTGATGGGTGGTCTAATGAAAAACTGTTTTTT	CASSYSSDGWSNEKLFF
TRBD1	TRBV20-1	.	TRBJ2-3	TGCAGTGCTAGAGATGGTTTAGGGACAGGACAGTATTTT	CSARDGLGTGQYF
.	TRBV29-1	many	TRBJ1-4	TGCAGCGTTTTATCCGGGGGGCTAGGGACTAATGAAAAACTGTTTTTT	CSVLSGGLGTNEKLFF
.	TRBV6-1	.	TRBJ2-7	TGTGCCAGCAGTCTGGACGGGAACACGCTCTACGAGCAGTACTTC	CASSLDGNTLYEQYF
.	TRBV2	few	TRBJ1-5	TGTGCCAGCAGCCGCCTCCGACCGGATCAGCCCCAGCATTTT	CASSRLRPDQPQHF
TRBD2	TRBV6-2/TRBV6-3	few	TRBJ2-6	TGTGCCAGCAGTTACAGGACTAGCGGGGGGTTTAGCTCTGGGGCCAACGTCCTGACTTTC	CASSYRTSGGFSSGANVLTF
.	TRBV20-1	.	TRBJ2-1	TGCAGTGCTAGAAGGGAATTCGATGAGCAGTTCTTC	CSARREFDEQFF
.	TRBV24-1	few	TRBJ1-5	TGTGCCACCAGTGACCACGGCGAGGCCAATCAGCCCCAGCATTTT	CATSDHGEANQPQHF
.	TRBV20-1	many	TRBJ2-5	TGCAGTGCTCTTCAGGGTTTTGGAGAGACCCAGTACTTC	CSALQGFGETQYF
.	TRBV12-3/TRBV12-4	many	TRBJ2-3	TGTGCCAGCAGCCGGGGAGGATATCTCACAGATACGCAGTATTTT	CASSRGGYLTDTQYF
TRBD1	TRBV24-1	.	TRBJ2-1	TGTGCCACCAGTGATTGGGCAGGGGGTAGGGGCAATGAGCAGTTCTTC	CATSDWAGGRGNEQFF
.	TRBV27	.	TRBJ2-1	TGTGCCAGCAGTGGAAGGAACTACGGGCACAATGAGCAGTTCTTC	CASSGRNYGHNEQFF
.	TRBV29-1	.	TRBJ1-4	TGCAGCGTTGAGACAGTCCTTGCAACTAATGAAAAACTGTTTTTT	CSVETVLATNEKLFF
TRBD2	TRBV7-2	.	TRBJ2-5	TGTGCCAGCAGCCCGCACTGGACTAGCGGGAGGCCCGAGACCCAGTACTTC	CASSPHWTSGRPETQYF
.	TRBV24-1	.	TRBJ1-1	TGTGCCACCAGTGATGGGGTGAACACTGAAGCTTTCTTT	CATSDGVNTEAFF
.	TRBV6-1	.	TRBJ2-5	TGTGCCAGCAGTGAAATAGGGTGGGAGACCCAGTACTTC	CASSEIGWETQYF
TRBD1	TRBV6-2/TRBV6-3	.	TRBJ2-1	TGTGCCAGCAGTCCTCCGGGACAGGGGTTTGTAGGTGGGAGGCTTCACAATGAGCAGTTCTTC	CASSPPGQGFVGGRLHNEQFF
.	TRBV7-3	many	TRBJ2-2	TGTGCCAGCAGCTTAACGGTTGTCGCGAACACCGGGGAGCTGTTTTTT	CASSLTVVANTGELFF
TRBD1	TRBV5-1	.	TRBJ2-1	TGCGCCAGCAGCACCGGAACCGGGACAGGGAACAATGAGCAGTTCTTC	CASSTGTGTGNNEQFF
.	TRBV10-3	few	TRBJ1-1	TGTGCCATCAGTGAGTCACAGGGTTTAGGTGAAGCTTTCTTT	CAISESQGLGEAFF
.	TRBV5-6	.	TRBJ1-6	TGTGCCAGCAGACGGACCTTGAATTCACCCCTCCACTTT	CASRRTLNSPLHF
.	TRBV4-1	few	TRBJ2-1	TGCGCCAGCTTACCGGGACCCGGTTCTTTTGAGCAGTTCTTC	CASLPGPGSFEQFF
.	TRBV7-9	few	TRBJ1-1	TGTGCCAGCAGCTTGGACACGCAGGGTTCGAACACTGAAGCTTTCTTT	CASSLDTQGSNTEAFF
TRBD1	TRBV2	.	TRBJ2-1	TGTGCCAGCAACTCCCAGGGGGCCAGGGATGAGCAGTTCTTC	CASNSQGARDEQFF
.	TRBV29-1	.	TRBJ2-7	TGCAGCGTTGCCGCTAGCGCCAGATCCTACGAGCAGTACTTC	CSVAASARSYEQYF
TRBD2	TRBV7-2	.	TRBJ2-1	TGTGCCAGCACCCAGCAAAGACTAGCGGGTTACAATGAGCAGTTCTTC	CASTQQRLAGYNEQFF
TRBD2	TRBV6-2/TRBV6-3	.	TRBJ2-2	TGTGCCAGCAGAGTGGGCGGGGGAAACACCGGGGAGCTGTTTTTT	CASRVGGGNTGELFF
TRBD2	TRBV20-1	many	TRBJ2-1	TGCAGTGCACTTGCGACTAGCGGGAGGGTGCTTGAGCAGTTCTTC	CSALATSGRVLEQFF
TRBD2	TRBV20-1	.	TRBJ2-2	TGCAGTGCTAGAGTGATGCGGGAGGGAATCGGGGAGCTGTTTTTT	CSARVMREGIGELFF
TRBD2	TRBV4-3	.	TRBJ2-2	TGCGCCAGCAGCCAAGAAGGTCCGGCGGGAGCGAACACCGGGGAGCTGTTTTTT	CASSQEGPAGANTGELFF
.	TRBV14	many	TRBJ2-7	TGTGCCAGCAGCCCCGGTGGTTGGGTGAGCTCCTACGAGCAGTACTTC	CASSPGGWVSSYEQYF
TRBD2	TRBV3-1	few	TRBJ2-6	TGTGCCAGCAGCCGTCTAGCGGGAGCCCCCTCTGGGGCCAACGTCCTGACTTTC	CASSRLAGAPSGANVLTF
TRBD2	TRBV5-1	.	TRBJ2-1	TGCGCCAGCAGCTCCCTGACTAGCGGGGGCCGACTCTCCTACAATGAGCAGTTCTTC	CASSSLTSGGRLSYNEQFF
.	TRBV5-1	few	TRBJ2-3	TGCGCCAGCAGCCTGTTTAACACCCTCCCAGATACGCAGTATTTT	CASSLFNTLPDTQYF
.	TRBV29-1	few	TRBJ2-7	TGCAGCCGCCACAAGGCCTCCTACGAGCAGTACTTC	CSRHKASYEQYF
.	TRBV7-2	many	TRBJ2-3	TGTGCCAGCAGCACCCGGACAGGCACAGATACGCAGTATTTT	CASSTRTGTDTQYF
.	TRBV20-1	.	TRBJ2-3	TGCAGTGCTAGTGGAGGAGCGACCACAGATACGCAGTATTTT	CSASGGATTDTQYF
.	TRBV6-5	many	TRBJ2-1	TGTGCCAGCAGTTACGGGTTACTAGCCAATGAGCAGTTCTTC	CASSYGLLANEQFF
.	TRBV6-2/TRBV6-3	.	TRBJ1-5	TGTGCCAGCACTTCTACTGGGTGGCGAGGCAATCAGCCCCAGCATTTT	CASTSTGWRGNQPQHF
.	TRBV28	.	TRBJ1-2	TGTGCCAGCAGTTCCGACAGCATCTATGGCTACACCTTC	CASSSDSIYGYTF
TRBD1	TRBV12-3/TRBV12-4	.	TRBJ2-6	TGTGCCAGCAGTTTGGCTTTCCAGGGGGCCTATGGGGCCAACGTCCTGACTTTC	CASSLAFQGAYGANVLTF